Listed below are T cell receptor beta chains from one sample, sequenced in a study of siplizumab effects on memory and regulatory T cells. Produced via immunoSEQ multiplex PCR; TCRdb's table is partial and in-frame only. Altogether around 100,000 clones are present, roughly 92% being singletons, with the ten largest covering 0.85% to 1.3%. The sample consisted of CD4+ T cells sorted from blood. Source of these receptors: a human donor in good health. Both conserved end residues are part of each CDR3. Fields, in order: D gene, J gene, clone size, V gene, CDR3 DNA, CDR3 protein. D genes are given only for firm matches. Part of the rows lack a size; the others show once, few, many or a class for expanded clones.

D gene: NA; J gene: TRBJ2-3; clone size: NA; V gene: TRBV7-9; CDR3 DNA: TGTGCCAGCGGAGGCCCCGCGGAGTATTTT; CDR3 protein: CASGGPAEYF
D gene: TRBD2; J gene: TRBJ2-3; clone size: NA; V gene: TRBV6-5; CDR3 DNA: TGTGCCAGCAGTTACTCGATAGTCCGGGGGGCAGATACGCAGTATTTT; CDR3 protein: CASSYSIVRGADTQYF
D gene: NA; J gene: TRBJ2-2; clone size: NA; V gene: TRBV7-9; CDR3 DNA: TGTGCCAGCACCTTACAACGACAGGTGAAGAACACCGGGGAGCTGTTTTTT; CDR3 protein: CASTLQRQVKNTGELFF
D gene: NA; J gene: TRBJ1-1; clone size: NA; V gene: TRBV15; CDR3 DNA: TGTGCCACCAGCAGTCTCTGGCGGCAGGTGGATGAGACTGAAGCTTTCTTT; CDR3 protein: CATSSLWRQVDETEAFF
D gene: NA; J gene: TRBJ2-7; clone size: few; V gene: TRBV5-1; CDR3 DNA: TGCGCCAGCAGCTTGGGACGGAACTACGAGCAGTACTTC; CDR3 protein: CASSLGRNYEQYF
D gene: NA; J gene: TRBJ1-1; clone size: NA; V gene: TRBV9; CDR3 DNA: TGTGCCAGCAGCGTTCAGGGTGGGGCTGAAGCTTTCTTT; CDR3 protein: CASSVQGGAEAFF
D gene: NA; J gene: TRBJ2-5; clone size: NA; V gene: TRBV11-1; CDR3 DNA: TGTGCCAGCAGCCCCGCCATTGGGACCCAGTACTTC; CDR3 protein: CASSPAIGTQYF
D gene: TRBD1; J gene: TRBJ1-1; clone size: NA; V gene: TRBV7-8; CDR3 DNA: TGTGCCAGCAGCCCGAGAATAGGACAGGGGAACACTGAAGCTTTCTTT; CDR3 protein: CASSPRIGQGNTEAFF
D gene: TRBD2; J gene: TRBJ2-1; clone size: NA; V gene: TRBV7-8; CDR3 DNA: TGTGCCAGCAGCCAACGGGTAGCGGGAGGGCAAAACAATGAGCAGTTCTTC; CDR3 protein: CASSQRVAGGQNNEQFF
D gene: TRBD2; J gene: TRBJ2-7; clone size: NA; V gene: TRBV28; CDR3 DNA: TGTGCCAGCAGTCCGTGGACTAGAACCTACGAGCAGTACTTC; CDR3 protein: CASSPWTRTYEQYF
D gene: TRBD2; J gene: TRBJ2-7; clone size: NA; V gene: TRBV27; CDR3 DNA: TGTGCCAGCAGTTTAACTAGCGGGATCTACGAGCAGTACTTC; CDR3 protein: CASSLTSGIYEQYF
D gene: NA; J gene: TRBJ2-5; clone size: NA; V gene: TRBV9; CDR3 DNA: TGTGCCAGCAGCGTAGGAGGGGGGAGATCGTTTGAGACCCAGTACTTC; CDR3 protein: CASSVGGGRSFETQYF
D gene: TRBD1; J gene: TRBJ2-6; clone size: NA; V gene: TRBV27; CDR3 DNA: TGTGCCAGCACCCCAGGGACAGGCACCTCTGGGGCCAACGTCCTGACTTTC; CDR3 protein: CASTPGTGTSGANVLTF
D gene: TRBD1; J gene: TRBJ1-5; clone size: NA; V gene: TRBV5-1; CDR3 DNA: TGCGCCAGCAGCTTAGGGGGCGCCAATCAGCCCCAGCATTTT; CDR3 protein: CASSLGGANQPQHF
D gene: TRBD2; J gene: TRBJ2-3; clone size: NA; V gene: TRBV28; CDR3 DNA: TGTGCCAGCAGTAGAGCCGGGACTAGCGCCACAGATACGCAGTATTTT; CDR3 protein: CASSRAGTSATDTQYF
D gene: NA; J gene: TRBJ1-5; clone size: NA; V gene: TRBV7-2; CDR3 DNA: TGTGCCAGCAGCTTGAATCTTCAGGGGCCCCAGCATTTT; CDR3 protein: CASSLNLQGPQHF
D gene: NA; J gene: TRBJ2-4; clone size: NA; V gene: TRBV27; CDR3 DNA: TGTGCCAGCAGTTTTGGGGCCCCCCCTAGCGCGAACATTCAGTACTTC; CDR3 protein: CASSFGAPPSANIQYF
D gene: NA; J gene: TRBJ2-5; clone size: once; V gene: TRBV6-1; CDR3 DNA: TGTGCCAGCAGTCACTCGGGTCGGAAAGAGACCCAGTACTTC; CDR3 protein: CASSHSGRKETQYF
D gene: NA; J gene: TRBJ2-1; clone size: NA; V gene: TRBV14; CDR3 DNA: TGTGCCAGCAGCCAAGAGGGGATGGTAGGGTCCAATGAGCAGTTCTTC; CDR3 protein: CASSQEGMVGSNEQFF
D gene: NA; J gene: TRBJ2-3; clone size: once; V gene: TRBV10-1; CDR3 DNA: TGCGCCAGCAGTTTGACTAGTTCAATCACAGATACGCAGTATTTT; CDR3 protein: CASSLTSSITDTQYF
D gene: NA; J gene: TRBJ2-1; clone size: NA; V gene: TRBV5-1; CDR3 DNA: TGCGCCAGCAGCGTGACAGGAGACAATGAGCAGTTCTTC; CDR3 protein: CASSVTGDNEQFF
D gene: TRBD1; J gene: TRBJ1-5; clone size: NA; V gene: TRBV19; CDR3 DNA: TGTGCCAGTAGTATAGGTTGGACAGGGTCTAATCAGCCCCAGCATTTT; CDR3 protein: CASSIGWTGSNQPQHF
D gene: TRBD2; J gene: TRBJ2-1; clone size: NA; V gene: TRBV7-9; CDR3 DNA: TGTGCCAGCAGCCCTACAGGGTCGGGACTAGCGGGAGGGGATGAGCAGTTCTTC; CDR3 protein: CASSPTGSGLAGGDEQFF
D gene: NA; J gene: TRBJ1-1; clone size: NA; V gene: TRBV9; CDR3 DNA: TGTGCCAGCACCACCGATGGGGGCGTCGGCGCTGAAGCTTTCTTT; CDR3 protein: CASTTDGGVGAEAFF
D gene: TRBD1; J gene: TRBJ1-1; clone size: NA; V gene: TRBV7-8; CDR3 DNA: TGTGCCAGCAGCCCGGTAACAGGGGGCAGTCGCACTGAAGCTTTCTTT; CDR3 protein: CASSPVTGGSRTEAFF
D gene: NA; J gene: TRBJ1-5; clone size: NA; V gene: TRBV28; CDR3 DNA: TGTGCCAGCAAACCAGGGACGGGCAATCAGCCCCAGCATTTT; CDR3 protein: CASKPGTGNQPQHF
D gene: NA; J gene: TRBJ2-4; clone size: NA; V gene: TRBV27; CDR3 DNA: TGTGCCAGCAGTTTGGGGATCTGGGGCAACATTCAGTACTTC; CDR3 protein: CASSLGIWGNIQYF
D gene: NA; J gene: TRBJ2-1; clone size: NA; V gene: TRBV19; CDR3 DNA: TGTGCCAGTAGTAGAAACAGGGAAGGGAAAAACAATGAGCAGTTCTTC; CDR3 protein: CASSRNREGKNNEQFF
D gene: TRBD2; J gene: TRBJ2-5; clone size: NA; V gene: TRBV7-9; CDR3 DNA: TGTGCCAGCAGCTTTGGACTAGCGGGAGGGAGGCAAGAGACCCAGTACTTC; CDR3 protein: CASSFGLAGGRQETQYF
D gene: NA; J gene: TRBJ1-1; clone size: NA; V gene: TRBV7-9; CDR3 DNA: TGTGCCAGCAGCTTTCAGGGGAGGACTGAAGCTTTCTTT; CDR3 protein: CASSFQGRTEAFF
D gene: TRBD1; J gene: TRBJ2-1; clone size: NA; V gene: TRBV5-6; CDR3 DNA: TGTGCCAGCAGCACGCGACAGGGGATTATCAATGAGCAGTTCTTC; CDR3 protein: CASSTRQGIINEQFF
D gene: NA; J gene: TRBJ1-1; clone size: few; V gene: TRBV5-1; CDR3 DNA: TGCGCCAGCAGCTTGAGTAACACTGAAGCTTTCTTT; CDR3 protein: CASSLSNTEAFF
D gene: NA; J gene: TRBJ2-2; clone size: NA; V gene: TRBV28; CDR3 DNA: TGTGCCAGCAGTTCCCCTACAGGTTACACCGGGGAGCTGTTTTTT; CDR3 protein: CASSSPTGYTGELFF
D gene: NA; J gene: TRBJ2-1; clone size: NA; V gene: TRBV7-9; CDR3 DNA: TGTGCCAGCAGCCGCGAGGGACTTTACAATGAGCAGTTCTTC; CDR3 protein: CASSREGLYNEQFF
D gene: NA; J gene: TRBJ1-2; clone size: NA; V gene: TRBV18; CDR3 DNA: TGTGCCAGCTCACCCCCTTCAGGATGGAAGGGCTACACCTTC; CDR3 protein: CASSPPSGWKGYTF
D gene: TRBD2; J gene: TRBJ2-5; clone size: once; V gene: TRBV12-5; CDR3 DNA: TGTGCTAGTGGTTGGAACCTAGCGGGAGTAAGAGAGACCCAGTACTTC; CDR3 protein: CASGWNLAGVRETQYF
D gene: TRBD1; J gene: TRBJ1-1; clone size: NA; V gene: TRBV27; CDR3 DNA: TGTGCCAGCAGCGTTGGACAGGGGCGGAGCTGGCCACCGTCAGCGCTCGAAGCTTTCTTT; CDR3 protein: CASSVGQGRSWPPSALEAFF
D gene: TRBD1; J gene: TRBJ2-6; clone size: once; V gene: TRBV6-1; CDR3 DNA: TGTGCCAGCAGTGGACAGGGGGCCTCCTCTGGGGCCAACGTCCTGACTTTC; CDR3 protein: CASSGQGASSGANVLTF
D gene: NA; J gene: TRBJ1-5; clone size: NA; V gene: TRBV28; CDR3 DNA: TGTGCTCTAGCCCGTGTGACAGGAGTCAATCAGCCCCAGCATTTT; CDR3 protein: CALARVTGVNQPQHF
D gene: NA; J gene: TRBJ2-5; clone size: once; V gene: TRBV18; CDR3 DNA: TGTGCCAGCTCACCGTCACGGGGTATACAAGAGACCCAGTACTTC; CDR3 protein: CASSPSRGIQETQYF
D gene: TRBD1; J gene: TRBJ1-1; clone size: few; V gene: TRBV15; CDR3 DNA: TGTGCCACCAGCACAGGGGGGGGACAGGGGAACACTGAAGCTTTCTTT; CDR3 protein: CATSTGGGQGNTEAFF
D gene: NA; J gene: TRBJ2-5; clone size: NA; V gene: TRBV30; CDR3 DNA: TGTGCCCGCCGGGCTGGGGAGACCCAGTACTTC; CDR3 protein: CARRAGETQYF
D gene: NA; J gene: TRBJ2-4; clone size: NA; V gene: TRBV4-2; CDR3 DNA: TGTGCCAGCAGCCGTGGTACCGCGAGCATTCAGTACTTC; CDR3 protein: CASSRGTASIQYF
D gene: NA; J gene: TRBJ2-5; clone size: NA; V gene: TRBV5-1; CDR3 DNA: TGCGCCAGCAGCTTGGCAGGGACTCTACAAGAGACCCAGTACTTC; CDR3 protein: CASSLAGTLQETQYF
D gene: NA; J gene: TRBJ1-5; clone size: NA; V gene: TRBV2; CDR3 DNA: TGTGCCAGCAGTTCGGACGGTTATCAGCCCCAGCATTTT; CDR3 protein: CASSSDGYQPQHF
D gene: NA; J gene: TRBJ1-2; clone size: few; V gene: TRBV5-1; CDR3 DNA: TGCGCCAGCAGCTTGGATGGCTATGGCTACACCTTC; CDR3 protein: CASSLDGYGYTF
D gene: TRBD2; J gene: TRBJ2-2; clone size: NA; V gene: TRBV5-1; CDR3 DNA: TGCGCCAGCAGCCCGACAGCGGGATCGGAGGAGCTGTTTTTT; CDR3 protein: CASSPTAGSEELFF
D gene: NA; J gene: TRBJ2-7; clone size: NA; V gene: TRBV5-1; CDR3 DNA: TGCGCCAGCCGCCGACCCTCAGACTACGAGCAGTACTTC; CDR3 protein: CASRRPSDYEQYF
D gene: NA; J gene: TRBJ2-7; clone size: NA; V gene: TRBV5-1; CDR3 DNA: TGCGCCAGCAGCTTGCAGGGGGGGATTTCCTACGAGCAGTACTTC; CDR3 protein: CASSLQGGISYEQYF
D gene: NA; J gene: TRBJ2-1; clone size: NA; V gene: TRBV28; CDR3 DNA: TGTGCCAGCAGCCCCGACTTGTACAATGAGCAGTTCTTC; CDR3 protein: CASSPDLYNEQFF
D gene: TRBD2; J gene: TRBJ2-1; clone size: once; V gene: TRBV27; CDR3 DNA: TGTGCCCGACAGGGACTAGCGGGACAGTTCTTC; CDR3 protein: CARQGLAGQFF
D gene: TRBD2; J gene: TRBJ2-3; clone size: NA; V gene: TRBV2; CDR3 DNA: TGTGCCAGCAGAGAGACAAAAAATAGCGGGAGGAGCCCAGATACGCAGTATTTT; CDR3 protein: CASRETKNSGRSPDTQYF
D gene: NA; J gene: TRBJ2-7; clone size: NA; V gene: TRBV10-1; CDR3 DNA: TGCGCCACTAGCAAAGACAACTACGAGCAGTACTTC; CDR3 protein: CATSKDNYEQYF
D gene: TRBD1; J gene: TRBJ2-2; clone size: NA; V gene: TRBV28; CDR3 DNA: TGTGCCAGCAGTTTAGGAGCCAGGGGGTATACCGGGGAGCTGTTTTTT; CDR3 protein: CASSLGARGYTGELFF
D gene: NA; J gene: TRBJ2-5; clone size: NA; V gene: TRBV6-5; CDR3 DNA: TGTGCCAGCAGTTACAATGGACAGATCCTCGGGACCCAGTACTTC; CDR3 protein: CASSYNGQILGTQYF